Reported below is one T cell receptor beta chain. Its antigen is unknown. These data are taken from a study of T cell responses to AZD1222 COVID-19 vaccine. TCRdb's copy holds only in-frame clones and misses some; the assay was immunoSEQ multiplex PCR. The table has about 26,000 clones, approximately 88% seen once; the top ten hold approximately 2.6%. The CDR3 spans 17 residues. Trimming removed 6 bases from V and 4 bases from J, with 19 bases in between. Germline V gene sequence: CDR1 MNHEY, CDR2 SMNVEV (reference sequence). The study, taken as a whole, reports: Among the donors, most were white British and more were female, and clonal diversity was possibly underestimated.

The clonotype comes from an adult who received the AZD1222 COVID-19 vaccine. The specimen comprised peripheral blood, sampled 28 days after the second AZD1222 dose. This sequence joins TRBV27 and TRBJ1-6, with D unclear. The CDR3 DNA reads as TGTGCCAGCAGCAGACTGCTGCAAGTCGGGTATAATTCACCCCTCCACTTT. It translates to CASSRLLQVGYNSPLHF.